These T cell receptor beta chains were read from a single sample in a study of T cell responses to AZD1222 COVID-19 vaccine. TCRdb keeps only in-frame clones here, not all; method: immunoSEQ multiplex PCR. The data show 100,000 to 150,000 clones, approximately 92% seen once. The specimen comprised peripheral blood, sampled on day 0 of AZD1222 vaccination. The receptors shown here come from an adult in good health. Each CDR3 is given with its conserved first and last residue. Each record gives: J gene, D gene, clone size, V gene, CDR3 DNA, CDR3 protein. The D gene is left open where the match is weak. A row's size may be missing; if present it is once, few, many or a size class.

j_gene: TRBJ1-4
d_gene: .
abundance: .
v_gene: TRBV23-1
CDR3nt: TGCGCCAGCAGTCAATCGCCCCGAGGTCTGATGTGGGAAGAAAAACTGTTTTTT
CDR3aa: CASSQSPRGLMWEEKLFF

j_gene: TRBJ1-4
d_gene: .
abundance: few
v_gene: TRBV23-1
CDR3nt: TGCGCCAGCAGTCCCTGGGCGCCGGGGGGTAATGAAAAACTGTTTTTT
CDR3aa: CASSPWAPGGNEKLFF

j_gene: TRBJ2-2
d_gene: TRBD1
abundance: .
v_gene: TRBV7-3
CDR3nt: TGTGCCAGCAGCCTACAGGGGACCCCCGGGGAGCTGTTTTTT
CDR3aa: CASSLQGTPGELFF

j_gene: TRBJ1-4
d_gene: .
abundance: .
v_gene: TRBV19
CDR3nt: TGTGCCAGTAGTATCAGGGATGAAAAACTGTTTTTT
CDR3aa: CASSIRDEKLFF

j_gene: TRBJ2-7
d_gene: .
abundance: .
v_gene: TRBV6-6
CDR3nt: TGTGCCAGCAGTTACTCGATAGGACCCTACGAGCAGTACTTC
CDR3aa: CASSYSIGPYEQYF

j_gene: TRBJ2-1
d_gene: TRBD2
abundance: .
v_gene: TRBV10-3
CDR3nt: TGTGCCATCAGTGAGTCCGTGCTAGCGGGAGCTAGTGAGCAGTTCTTC
CDR3aa: CAISESVLAGASEQFF

j_gene: TRBJ1-3
d_gene: .
abundance: .
v_gene: TRBV9
CDR3nt: TGTGCCAGCAGCGGACGAGAAACCGGGACGGCCCGCTCTGGAAACACCATATATTTT
CDR3aa: CASSGRETGTARSGNTIYF

j_gene: TRBJ2-5
d_gene: .
abundance: .
v_gene: TRBV9
CDR3nt: TGTGCCAGCAGCGTAGGGGAGGCGGAGACCCAGTACTTC
CDR3aa: CASSVGEAETQYF

j_gene: TRBJ2-4
d_gene: .
abundance: .
v_gene: TRBV5-1
CDR3nt: TGCGCCAGCAGCCCTTCCCCCGGACAGAGGTCAAACATTCAGTACTTC
CDR3aa: CASSPSPGQRSNIQYF

j_gene: TRBJ2-7
d_gene: TRBD1
abundance: .
v_gene: TRBV28
CDR3nt: TGTGCCAGCAGTCTATACCGGGACAGTTCCTACGAGCAGTACTTC
CDR3aa: CASSLYRDSSYEQYF

j_gene: TRBJ2-7
d_gene: .
abundance: .
v_gene: TRBV29-1
CDR3nt: TGCAGCGTTGTAGGGTGGGAAAAATGGGACGAGCAGTACTTC
CDR3aa: CSVVGWEKWDEQYF

j_gene: TRBJ2-5
d_gene: TRBD2
abundance: .
v_gene: TRBV5-1
CDR3nt: TGCGCCAGCAGCTCGGGACTAGCGGGAGGTTATGAGACCCAGTACTTC
CDR3aa: CASSSGLAGGYETQYF

j_gene: TRBJ2-5
d_gene: .
abundance: .
v_gene: TRBV15
CDR3nt: TGTGCCACCTCGAGCAACTCGTACCAAGAGACCCAGTACTTC
CDR3aa: CATSSNSYQETQYF

j_gene: TRBJ2-3
d_gene: TRBD1
abundance: .
v_gene: TRBV28
CDR3nt: TGTGCCAGCAGTGGCCAGGGGGCGTTCACAGATACGCAGTATTTT
CDR3aa: CASSGQGAFTDTQYF

j_gene: TRBJ2-5
d_gene: .
abundance: .
v_gene: TRBV27
CDR3nt: TGTGCCAGCAGAAACTACGTCCGACAGGACCTAGGAGAGACCCAGTACTTC
CDR3aa: CASRNYVRQDLGETQYF

j_gene: TRBJ2-3
d_gene: .
abundance: once
v_gene: TRBV7-9
CDR3nt: TGTGCCAGCAGCTTAGCGTTAAGGGTTGCAGATACGCAGTATTTT
CDR3aa: CASSLALRVADTQYF

j_gene: TRBJ1-2
d_gene: .
abundance: .
v_gene: TRBV30
CDR3nt: TGTGCCTGGGGAGGTGGGTCAGGTGTTGGTGGCTACACCTTC
CDR3aa: CAWGGGSGVGGYTF

j_gene: TRBJ1-4
d_gene: .
abundance: .
v_gene: TRBV12-3/TRBV12-4
CDR3nt: TGTGCCAGCAGTTTTTTTGATGAAAAACTGTTTTTT
CDR3aa: CASSFFDEKLFF

j_gene: TRBJ1-1
d_gene: .
abundance: .
v_gene: TRBV19
CDR3nt: TGTGCCAGTAGCACTAAGGTCGCTTCGACGAGGCTCACTGAAGCTTTCTTT
CDR3aa: CASSTKVASTRLTEAFF

j_gene: TRBJ2-5
d_gene: .
abundance: .
v_gene: TRBV7-9
CDR3nt: TGTGCCAGCAGCTTAGTCGGGCTGGAAGAGACCCAGTACTTC
CDR3aa: CASSLVGLEETQYF

j_gene: TRBJ2-1
d_gene: .
abundance: .
v_gene: TRBV3-1/TRBV3-2
CDR3nt: TGTGCCAGCAGCCGTAAGCACAATGAGCAGTTCTTC
CDR3aa: CASSRKHNEQFF

j_gene: TRBJ2-7
d_gene: .
abundance: .
v_gene: TRBV23-1
CDR3nt: TGCGCCAGCAGCCGGGGGGATGACAGGGGAAGCTCCTACGAGCAGTACTTC
CDR3aa: CASSRGDDRGSSYEQYF

j_gene: TRBJ2-7
d_gene: .
abundance: .
v_gene: TRBV3-1/TRBV3-2
CDR3nt: TGTGCCAGCAGCCATCTGGGATACGAGCAGTACTTC
CDR3aa: CASSHLGYEQYF

j_gene: TRBJ2-1
d_gene: TRBD2
abundance: .
v_gene: TRBV2
CDR3nt: TGTGCCAGCAGATACCTAGCGGGAGGGCCGGATGAGCAGTTCTTC
CDR3aa: CASRYLAGGPDEQFF